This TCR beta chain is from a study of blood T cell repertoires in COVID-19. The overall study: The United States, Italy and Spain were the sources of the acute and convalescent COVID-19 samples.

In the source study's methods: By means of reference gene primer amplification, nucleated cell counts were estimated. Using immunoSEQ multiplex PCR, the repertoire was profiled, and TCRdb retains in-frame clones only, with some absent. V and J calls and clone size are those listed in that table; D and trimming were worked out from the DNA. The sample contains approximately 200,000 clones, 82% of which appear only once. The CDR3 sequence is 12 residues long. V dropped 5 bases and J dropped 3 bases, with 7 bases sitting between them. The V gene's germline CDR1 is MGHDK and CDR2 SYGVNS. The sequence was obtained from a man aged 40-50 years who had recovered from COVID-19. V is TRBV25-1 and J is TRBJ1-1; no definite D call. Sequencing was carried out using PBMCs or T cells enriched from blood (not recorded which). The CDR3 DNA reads TGTGCCAGCAGTCGAACAGACACTGAAGCTTTCTTT. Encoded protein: CASSRTDTEAFF.